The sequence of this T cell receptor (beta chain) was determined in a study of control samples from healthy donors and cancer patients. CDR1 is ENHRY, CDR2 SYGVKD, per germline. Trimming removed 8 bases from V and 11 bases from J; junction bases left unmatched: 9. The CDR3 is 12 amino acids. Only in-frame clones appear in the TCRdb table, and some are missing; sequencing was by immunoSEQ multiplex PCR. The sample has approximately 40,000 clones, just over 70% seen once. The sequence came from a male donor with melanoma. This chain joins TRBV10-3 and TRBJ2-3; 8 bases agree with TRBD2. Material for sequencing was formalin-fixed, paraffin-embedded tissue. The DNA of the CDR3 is TGTGCCATCGGCGGACTAGCCCTAGGGCAGTATTTT. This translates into CAIGGLALGQYF.